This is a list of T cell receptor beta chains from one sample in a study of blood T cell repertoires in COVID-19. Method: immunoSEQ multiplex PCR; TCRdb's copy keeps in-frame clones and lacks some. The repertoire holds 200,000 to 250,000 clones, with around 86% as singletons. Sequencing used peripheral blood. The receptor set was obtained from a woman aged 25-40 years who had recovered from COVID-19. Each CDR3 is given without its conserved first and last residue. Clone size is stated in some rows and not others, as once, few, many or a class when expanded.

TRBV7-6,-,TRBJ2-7,ASSLILGSSYEQY
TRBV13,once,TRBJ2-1,ASREEGTSGGYNEQF
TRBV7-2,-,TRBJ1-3,ASSYGLSSGNTIY
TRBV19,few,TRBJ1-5,ASSPGTNSNQPQH
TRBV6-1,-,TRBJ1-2,ASSEGYLSRSNYGYT
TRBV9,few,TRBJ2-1,ASSVGTGSYNEQF
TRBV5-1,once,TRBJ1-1,ASSLRTGRPEAF
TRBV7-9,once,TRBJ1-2,ASSVTGTGGYT
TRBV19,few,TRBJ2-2,ASSKTGGELF
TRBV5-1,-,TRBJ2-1,ASSRGAGTGGVNEQF
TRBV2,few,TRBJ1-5,ASSTQGGDQPQH
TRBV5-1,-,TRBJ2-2,ASRAEGAAGELF
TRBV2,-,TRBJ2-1,ASSLRLATDEQF
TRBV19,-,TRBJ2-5,ASSIEGAGETQY
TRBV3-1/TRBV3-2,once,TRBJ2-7,ASSQGTLAQIGHEQY
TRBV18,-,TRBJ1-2,ASSPETDYGYT
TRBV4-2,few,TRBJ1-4,ASSQTPGQRRFNEKLF
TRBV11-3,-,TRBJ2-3,ASSLVGGGAQHTQY
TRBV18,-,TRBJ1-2,ASSPNGQGGGYT
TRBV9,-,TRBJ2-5,ASSVDGGQETQY
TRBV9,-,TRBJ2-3,ASSPLTSGGHVAQITQY
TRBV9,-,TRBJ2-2,ASTESAGGPTGELF
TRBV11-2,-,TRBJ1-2,ASSRQGSQSYGYT
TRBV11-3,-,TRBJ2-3,ASSFTSGGRADTQY
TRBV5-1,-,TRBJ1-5,ASRGEGDQPQH
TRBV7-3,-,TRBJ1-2,ASSLTGTGYGGYT
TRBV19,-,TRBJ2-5,ASSDPTSGGARETQY
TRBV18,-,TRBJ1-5,ASSPKQSNQPQH
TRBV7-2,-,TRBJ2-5,ASSLAAGRVETQY
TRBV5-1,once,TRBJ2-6,ASSREAISGANVLT
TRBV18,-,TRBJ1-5,ASSLRQGGNQPQH
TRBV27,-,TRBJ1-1,ASSLEGSTEAF
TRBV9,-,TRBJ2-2,ASSVDLVVSTGELF
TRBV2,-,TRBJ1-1,ASITRGNTEAF
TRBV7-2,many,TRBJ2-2,ASSLYAAGGSTTGELF
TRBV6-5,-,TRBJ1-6,ASRTVGVDNSPLH
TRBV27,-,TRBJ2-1,ASSDTYNEQF
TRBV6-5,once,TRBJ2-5,ASIPPGQETQY
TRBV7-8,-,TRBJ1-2,ASSPSRDRLKFNYGYT
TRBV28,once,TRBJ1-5,ASSDRDSNQPQH
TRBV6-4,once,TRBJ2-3,ASSDASGGADTQY
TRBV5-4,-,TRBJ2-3,ASSLQGRTDTQY
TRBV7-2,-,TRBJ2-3,ASSYSPGGSTDTQY
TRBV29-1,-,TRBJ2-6,SVGDREAGGANVLT
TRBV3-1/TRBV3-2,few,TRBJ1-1,ASSQVAGVTEAF
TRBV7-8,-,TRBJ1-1,ASSLEGQMNTEAF
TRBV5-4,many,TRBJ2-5,ASSFTGDQETQY
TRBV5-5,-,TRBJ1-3,ASSLVAGGSSGNTIY
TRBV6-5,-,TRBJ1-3,ASSYSGQAGNTIY
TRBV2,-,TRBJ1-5,ASSRGQGNQPQH
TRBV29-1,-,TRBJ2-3,SVDRLGFGTDTQY